Listed here are 16 T cell receptor beta chains from one sample, sequenced in a study of blood T cell repertoires in COVID-19. Libraries were prepared by immunoSEQ multiplex PCR; TCRdb keeps only in-frame clonotypes and omits some of them. The data contain over 70,000 clones, more than 70% of them seen just once; the ten biggest clones take up 6.5% to 8.5%. Sequenced: peripheral blood. These receptors were collected from a woman older than 75 with acute or convalescent COVID-19.

The V call is TRBV15, the J call TRBJ2-5, with 8 bases matching TRBD2. This CDR3 contains 16 residues. CDR1 is LNHNV and CDR2 is YYDKDF in the germline V gene (reference sequence). The J segment lost 5 bases and the V segment lost 1 base, leaving 9 bases of the junction unmatched. The CDR3 reads CATSRVSGGAKETQYF. The CDR3 nucleotides read TGTGCCACCAGCAGAGTTTCGGGGGGGGCGAAGGAGACCCAGTACTTC.

The chain employs TRBV30 and TRBJ1-6; a weak D match, TRBD1 (5 bases). Trimming pared 0 bases from V and 9 bases from J, leaving 12 bases between. The CDR3 contains 14 residues. The germline V gene has CDR1 GTSNPN and CDR2 SVGIG (reference sequence). CDR3 amino acids: CAWSVDGGSSPLHF. The CDR3 DNA reads as TGTGCCTGGAGTGTGGACGGGGGGAGTTCACCCCTCCACTTT. Using reference TRBV30 and TRBJ1-6 for the parts outside the CDR3, the full variable domain is SQTIHQWPATLVQPVGSPLSLECTVEGTSNPNLYWYRQAAGRGLQLLFYSVGIGQISSEVPQNLSASRPQDRQFILSSKKLLLSDSGFYLCAWSVDGGSSPLHFGNGTRLTVT.

The chain joins TRBV28 to TRBJ2-3; TRBD2 matches at 7 bases. The CDR3 loop spans 15 amino acids. Germline V gene data show CDR1 as MDHEN and CDR2 as SYDVKM. The V segment lost 2 bases and the J segment 4 bases; nucleotides outside the gene matches: 6. CDR3 protein: CASSLPGGIPDTQYF. The CDR3, as DNA: TGTGCCAGCAGTTTACCGGGAGGCATCCCAGATACGCAGTATTTT.

The chain has TRBV11-2 and TRBJ2-6; TRBD2 matches at 9 bases. J was trimmed by 1 base and V by 3 bases; bases with no gene match: 7. The CDR3 contains 18 residues. CDR1 and CDR2 from the germline V gene are SGHAT and FQNNGV. The DNA for the CDR3 is TGTGCCAGCAGCTTGGCACTAGCGGGCACTTCTGGGGCCAACGTCCTGACTTTC. Translation gives CASSLALAGTSGANVLTF. The entire variable domain, with the rest obtained from reference TRBV11-2 and TRBJ2-6, is as follows: EAGVAQSPRYKIIEKRQSVAFWCNPISGHATLYWYQQILGQGPKLLIQFQNNGVVDDSQLPKDRFSAERLKGVDSTLKIQPAKLEDSAVYLCASSLALAGTSGANVLTFGAGSRLTVL.

The chain employs TRBV3-1 (or the pseudogene TRBV3-2) and TRBJ2-7; tentatively, D is TRBD2 (6 bases). This CDR3 has 14 residues. CDR1 is LGHDT, CDR2 YNNKEL, per germline (reference sequence). The V end was cut by 2 bases, the J end by 7 bases, with 15 bases between. The CDR3 bases are TGTGCCAGCAGCCAATATGGGGAGGCGGAAGAGCAGTACTTC. It translates to CASSQYGEAEEQYF.

CDR3 sequence (DNA): TGCAGCGTCCTTGACAACTACGAGCAGTACTTC. Protein sequence: CSVLDNYEQYF. The gene calls are TRBV29-1 and TRBJ2-7; no clear D gene. V lost 6 bases to trimming and J lost 3 bases, with 9 bases between them. Germline V lookup: CDR1 SQVTM, CDR2 ANQGSEA. CDR3 length equals 11 residues.

The genes are TRBV14 and TRBJ2-2, with 12 bases lining up with TRBD2. CDR1 is SGHDN and CDR2 is FVKESK in the germline V gene. V lost 4 bases and J lost 7; bases outside the gene matches: 7. CDR3 length: 16 residues. DNA for the CDR3: TGTGCCAGCAGCCGAGGACTAGCGGGGATTATCGGGGAGCTGTTTTTT. Its protein product is CASSRGLAGIIGELFF.

Remarks on this clone: The germline gene is not matched at one end of the junction; a read error may be the cause. V gene TRBV4-3 combines with J gene TRBJ2-1; 11 bases match TRBD2. The CDR3 length is 17 residues. CDR1 is LGHNA and CDR2 is YSLEER in the germline V gene. The CDR3 here is CASSQDSGGVPYNEQFF. In DNA, the CDR3 is TGCGCCAGCAGCCAAGATAGCGGGGGGGTCCCCTATAATGAGCAGTTCTTC.

The chain links TRBV9 to TRBJ2-7, with 8 bases that match TRBD2. CDR1 is SGDLS and CDR2 is YYNGEE in the germline V gene. V gave up 2 bases and J gave up 4 bases; unmatched junction bases: 11. This CDR3 comprises 16 residues. CDR3 DNA: TGTGCCAGCAGCGTTGACCCCCGGGGGGGCGGATACGAGCAGTACTTC. Protein sequence: CASSVDPRGGGYEQYF.

This chain uses TRBV15 with TRBJ2-1; weak D call: TRBD2 (6 bases). Trimming shortened V by 0 bases and J by 7 bases, and 16 bases separated the two germline ends. The CDR3 runs 16 residues. Germline assignment: CDR1 LNHNV and CDR2 YYDKDF (reference sequence). CDR3 in DNA: TGTGCCACCAGCAGAGAACCCGCGGGGAGCAGGAATGAGCAGTTCTTC. This encodes CATSREPAGSRNEQFF.

The rearrangement uses TRBV7-8 and TRBJ2-7; 12 bases line up with TRBD2. There are 18 residues in the CDR3. Germline values: CDR1 SGHVS, CDR2 FQNEAQ. V shed 6 bases and J 3 bases; nucleotides not matched to a gene: 15. The CDR3 DNA follows: TGTGCCAGCAGAAGTAGCGGACTAGCGGGACTCAATTACTACGAGCAGTACTTC. This gives the protein CASRSSGLAGLNYYEQYF.

The chain links TRBV7-9 to TRBJ2-2; 11 bases match TRBD1. The CDR3 runs to 15 residues. The germline CDR1 and CDR2 sequences are SEHNR and FQNEAQ (reference sequence). V dropped 9 bases and J dropped 6; count of bases not matched to a gene: 9. The CDR3 DNA reads TGTGCCAGTATAATACCGGGACAGGGGGCCGGGGAGCTGTTTTTT. Encoded protein: CASIIPGQGAGELFF.

This sequence joins TRBV14 and TRBJ1-6; 7 positions agree with TRBD1. From germline, CDR1 is SGHDN and CDR2 FVKESK. J was trimmed by 8 bases and V by 2 bases; bases with no gene match: 9. The CDR3 contains 16 residues. This CDR3 is CASSQRQGLVDSPLHF. CDR3 DNA sequence: TGTGCCAGCAGCCAAAGACAGGGACTGGTGGATTCACCCCTCCACTTT.

This chain connects TRBV6-2 or TRBV6-3 to TRBJ2-3; a possible D gene is TRBD1 (6 bases). In germline, CDR1 is MNHEY, CDR2 SVGEGT. This CDR3 region has 15 residues. The V and J ends lost 5 bases and 4 bases respectively, with 16 bases between them. CDR3 nucleotide sequence: TGTGCCAGCAGTGCAACAGGGAAGGGGGCAGATACGCAGTATTTT. The encoded protein is CASSATGKGADTQYF.

This chain uses TRBV7-2 with TRBJ2-2; 12 bases align to TRBD2. V lost 1 base and J lost 8; bases outside the gene matches: 2. CDR1 and CDR2 (germline): SGHTA, FQGNSA. The CDR3 consists of 15 residues. CDR3 amino acids: CASSLVGTSGGELFF. In DNA, the CDR3 is TGTGCCAGCAGCTTAGTAGGGACTAGCGGGGGGGAGCTGTTTTTT.

V is TRBV6-1 and J is TRBJ2-5; D might be TRBD1 (5 bases). The CDR3 sequence is 18 residues long. Germline V gives CDR1 MNHNS, CDR2 SASEGT. V was clipped by 1 base and J by 5 bases, with 23 bases between them. This CDR3 is CASSEEGWGVASLETQYF. The CDR3, as DNA: TGTGCCAGCAGTGAAGAGGGCTGGGGCGTGGCCTCTTTGGAGACCCAGTACTTC.